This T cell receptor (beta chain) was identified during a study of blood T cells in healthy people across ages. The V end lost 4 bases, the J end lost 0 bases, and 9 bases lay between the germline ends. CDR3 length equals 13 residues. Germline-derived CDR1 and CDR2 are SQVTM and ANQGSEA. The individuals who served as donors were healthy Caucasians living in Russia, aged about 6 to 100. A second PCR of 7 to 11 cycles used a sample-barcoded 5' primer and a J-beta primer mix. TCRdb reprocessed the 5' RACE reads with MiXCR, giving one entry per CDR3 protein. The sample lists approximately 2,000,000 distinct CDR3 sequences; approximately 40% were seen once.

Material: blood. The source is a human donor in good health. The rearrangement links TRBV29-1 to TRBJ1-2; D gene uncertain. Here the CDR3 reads CSVGEGSNYGYTF. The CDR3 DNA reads TGCAGCGTTGGGGAGGGCTCTAACTATGGCTACACCTTC.